This T cell receptor (beta chain) is from a study of response to subunit inactivated influenza vaccine. A single record per CDR3 protein comes from TCRdb applying MiXCR to the RT-PCR reads. The data contain 860,000 or so distinct CDR3 sequences, around 21% of them singletons. The CDR3 has 16 amino acids. From germline, CDR1 is MNHEY and CDR2 SVGEGT. Trimming took off 2 bases at V and 0 bases at J, with 12 bases between the two ends. This receptor was obtained from a man between 50 and 59 years old who received an inactivated influenza vaccine. The chain employs TRBV6-2 or TRBV6-3 and TRBJ2-3; D not certain. The source material was PBMCs from blood, sampled 5 to 6 days after vaccination. DNA of the CDR3: TGTGCCAGCAGTTACGCTCAATCCCCGAGCACAGATACGCAGTATTTT. This gives the protein CASSYAQSPSTDTQYF.